This T cell receptor (beta chain) was sequenced during a study of vaccination effects on CD4 cells after COVID-19. Germline V CDR1 and CDR2: SEHNR, FQNEAQ (reference sequence). Trimming stripped 1 base from V and 2 bases from J, with 5 bases between. The length of the CDR3 is 13 residues. Under the ViraFEST assay, PBMC were stimulated with viral peptide pools so that antigen-specific CD4+ T cells expanded. Sequencing was performed afterwards. CD4+ T cell isolation took place after about nine days of culture. Their SARS-CoV-2 infection, verified by PCR, occurred between March and December 2020. In the case of this clone: What it binds is unknown.

The protocol was immunoSEQ multiplex PCR, while the TCRdb copy is restricted to in-frame clones and leaves out a portion. Found here are roughly 54,000 clones, around 80% of them singletons; the top ten hold roughly 6%. The TCR was taken from a human donor who had a prior SARS-CoV-2 infection. The source was CD4+ T cells from PBMCs cultured with HIV peptides, collected before COVID-19 vaccination. Subset of the sample: HIV-1 Nef peptide pool negative control/reference culture. This chain connects TRBV7-9 to TRBJ1-2, with D unclear. The CDR3 protein is CASSLGENYGYTF. CDR3 nucleotides: TGTGCCAGCAGCTTAGGGGAGAACTATGGCTACACCTTC.